Listed here is a single T cell receptor beta chain. Its antigen is not known. At one end the junction does not follow the germline gene, possibly because of a read error. The source of the sample is a study of tumor-infiltrating lymphocytes in primary liver carcinoma. Across the study: The tumors ranged from 4.2 to 10 cm across and fell within stage T1-T3 N0M0.

From 20-30 mg of unsorted bulk tissue, DNA and RNA were co-extracted together. Primary liver carcinoma in the patients was surgically resected. Germline V CDR1 and CDR2: SGHAT, FQNNGV. The CDR3 sequence is 19 residues long. TCR beta cDNA was reverse-transcribed from approximately 0.45 ug of total RNA. The reaction used a constant-region primer and ProtoScript II reverse transcriptase. Employing slightly modified ARM-PCR, three nested multiplex PCR rounds were run, and these gave rise to the TCR beta libraries. The first two PCR rounds, around 10 cycles each, used TRBV1-TRBV30 forward primers and a C-beta reverse primer. TCRdb re-derived calls from the multiplex PCR reads in MiXCR, one entry per CDR3 protein. The data show almost 55,000 distinct CDR3 sequences, about 80% seen once. Study-wide findings and caveats: Tumor region pairs outstripped tumor-adjacent and tumor-blood pairs in overlap.

The receptor was derived from a man aged 35-49 years with primary liver carcinoma and hepatitis B virus infection. The sample was liver tumor tissue from sampling region 2. Subset indicated: tumor region T2, inferior pole. The rearrangement links TRBV11-2 to TRBJ2-7; either TRBD1 or TRBD2 may supply D (5 bases each). This CDR3 reads CASSATHGGQVHGLYVQYF. The CDR3, as DNA: TGTGCTAGCAGCGCGACACATGGTGGACAAGTCCATGGACTCTACGTGCAGTACTTC.